This T cell receptor (beta chain) was recorded in a study of OX40 agonist ivuxolimab in advanced cancers. Study-wide background: Ivuxolimab was administered intravenously to patients at 0.01 to 10 mg/kg every 2 weeks.

Samples were taken at baseline and on day 1 of cycles 4 and 7. The CDR3 contains 13 residues. The germline CDR1 and CDR2 sequences are SNHLY and FYNNEI. Trimming removed 6 bases at V and 6 bases at J, with 14 bases between. Repertoires were generated with immunoSEQ multiplex PCR, while TCRdb's copy carries only in-frame clones and drops some. Here the sample spans 80,000 to 95,000 clones, under 90% being singletons. The chain is built from TRBV2 and TRBJ1-1; D is unresolved. The specimen comprised CD4+ or CD8+ T cells sorted from blood, sampled in a trial of the OX40 agonist ivuxolimab. The receptor comes from an adult with an advanced solid tumor such as melanoma, head and neck, liver or kidney cancer. CDR3: CASRPDPGAEAFF. The DNA of the CDR3 is TGTGCCAGCAGGCCGGACCCGGGCGCTGAAGCTTTCTTT. The complete variable domain, with remaining parts taken from reference TRBV2 and TRBJ1-1, reads EPEVTQTPSHQVTQMGQEVILRCVPISNHLYFYWYRQILGQKVEFLVSFYNNEISEKSEIFDDQFSVERPDGSNFTLKIRSTKLEDSAMYFCASRPDPGAEAFFGQGTRLTVV.